This note documents a single T cell receptor beta chain sequence. A read error may account for a junction end that differs from germline. The sample belongs to a study of blood T cells in healthy people across ages. Germline V lookup: CDR1 SGHRS, CDR2 YFSETQ. The CDR3 is 12 residues long. Then a second PCR, running about 6 to 12 cycles, was carried out with a sample-barcoded 5' primer and a J-beta primer mix. TCRdb used MiXCR to reprocess the 5' RACE reads, holding one entry per CDR3 protein. The sample yields approximately 1,700,000 distinct CDR3 sequences, about two fifths seen once. What was sequenced was blood. This chain links TRBV5-1 with TRBJ1-2; D is unclear. This TCR came from a human donor in good health. CDR3 sequence reads: CAGSLREDGYTF. As DNA, the CDR3 is TGCGCCGGCAGCTTGAGGGAGGATGGCTACACCTTC.